This TCR beta chain derives from a study of blood T cells in healthy people across ages. Across the study: Capture via template switching afforded approximately one barcoded beta molecule per two T cells. Study results and caveats: Correlation between TCR beta diversity and naive T cell percentage was strong.

Each sample had at least 6 million PBMCs isolated. Total RNA extraction produced at least 5.5 micrograms (per sample) for the study. About this clonotype itself: The antigen is undetermined.

Alongside a J-beta primer mix, a sample-barcoded 5' primer served in a second PCR lasting about 6 to 12 cycles. TCRdb reprocessed the 5' RACE reads with MiXCR, giving one entry per CDR3 protein. Among fewer than 750,000 distinct CDR3 sequences listed, roughly 48% were seen once. The receptor's source is an elderly man in good health. The specimen sequenced was blood.

CDR3 DNA: TGTGCCAGCAGACCCCAGACAGGGGTTGGCACTGAAGCTTTCTTT. This translates into CASRPQTGVGTEAFF. V usage is TRBV5-5 and J usage is TRBJ1-1, with 8 bases fitting TRBD1. This CDR3 is built from 15 residues. Trimming cost V 5 bases and J 4 bases; bases outside gene matches: 10. The germline V gene encodes CDR1 SGHKS and CDR2 YYEKEE (reference sequence).